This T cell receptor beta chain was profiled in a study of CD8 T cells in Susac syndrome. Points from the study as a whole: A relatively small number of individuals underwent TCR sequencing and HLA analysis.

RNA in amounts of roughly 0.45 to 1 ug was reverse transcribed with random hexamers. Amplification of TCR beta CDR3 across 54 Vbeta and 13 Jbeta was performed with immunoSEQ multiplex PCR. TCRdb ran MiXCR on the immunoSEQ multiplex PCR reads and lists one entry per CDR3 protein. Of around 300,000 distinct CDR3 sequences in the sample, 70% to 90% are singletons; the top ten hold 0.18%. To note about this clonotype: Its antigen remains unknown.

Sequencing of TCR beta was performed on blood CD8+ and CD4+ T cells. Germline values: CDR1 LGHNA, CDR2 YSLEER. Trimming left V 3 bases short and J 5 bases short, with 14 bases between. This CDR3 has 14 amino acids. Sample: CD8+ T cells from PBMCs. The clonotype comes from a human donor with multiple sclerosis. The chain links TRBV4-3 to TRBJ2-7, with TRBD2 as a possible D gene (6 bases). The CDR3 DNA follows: TGCGCCAGCAGCCACTATCTCGGGAGTGACGAGCAGTACTTC. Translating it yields CASSHYLGSDEQYF.